This TCR beta chain came from a study of T cells in Graves' hyperthyroidism and ophthalmopathy. Study details: Peripheral blood was acquired at first diagnosis, ahead of any therapy whatsoever.

Authors of the study amplified TCR beta CDR3 regions from RNA transcripts. First-round RT-PCR with HTBI primers amplified the TCR CDR3 region. One entry per CDR3 protein results from TCRdb running MiXCR on the multiplex PCR reads. This table holds some 500,000 distinct CDR3 sequences, approximately 25% found once. Ophthalmopathy patients had moderate-to-severe active disease, CAS ≥3, NOSPECS ≥4, and disease duration under 3 months. Orbital computed tomography, thyroid ultrasound, serum thyroxine and TRAb, and clinical symptoms together informed the diagnoses. V dropped 4 bases and J dropped 3 bases, with 12 bases sitting between them. Germline CDR1 MNHEY, CDR2 SMNVEV (reference sequence). CDR3 size: 14 residues. This clonotype has at least ten counts.

The receptor comes from a woman in her thirties with Graves' ophthalmopathy. Sequencing was performed on blood. The chain carries TRBV27 and TRBJ1-1; D uncertain. DNA of the CDR3: TGTGCCAGCAGTTCGCCGGGGTCTTACACTGAAGCTTTCTTT. Translation: CASSSPGSYTEAFF.